The clone carrying this TCR beta chain was found once. Its antigen is currently unknown. This specimen comes from a study of cytomegalovirus exposure and HLA in healthy donors. Overall study context: Early on, a data release was issued that held some 91 million unique TCRs from HLA-typed donors. Overall study results and limits: Among TCR sequences, most were rare, though some public TCRs appeared in many donors. In a later analysis, an Asian-associated ancestry cluster reportedly showed fewer N-insertions than the 666-donor mean. Later, an analysis found that common viral pathogens appeared to be linked with several of the most significant clusters.

The CDR3 extends over 14 amino acids. V shed 5 bases and J 2 bases; nucleotides not matched to a gene: 3. CDR1 is LNHDA and CDR2 is SQIVND in the germline V gene (reference sequence). 13 Jbeta primers and 60 Vbeta primers were used for the PCR. Sequencing was performed with immunoSEQ multiplex PCR; in TCRdb, only in-frame clones are kept and a portion is missing. The table includes 110,000 to 150,000 clones, approximately 80% detected once. The receptor comes from a woman under 30 in good health and CMV-seropositive. Sequencing was performed on PBMCs. The rearrangement joins TRBV19 to TRBJ1-1; 9 nucleotides match TRBD1. The chain's CDR3 is CASSWDRVNTEAFF. The CDR3 DNA reads TGTGCCAGTAGTTGGGACAGGGTTAACACTGAAGCTTTCTTT.